A selection of T cell receptor beta chains follows, all from one sample in a study of regulatory T cells in long-lasting Graves disease. TCRdb re-called the multiplex PCR reads with MiXCR, one entry per CDR3 protein. The data show hundreds of thousands of distinct CDR3 sequences, approximately 22% seen once. Sample: peripheral blood mononuclear cells (PBMCs), taken when the disease was refractory, from a patient treated with antithyroid drugs. All receptors come from a female donor with Graves disease. Both conserved end residues are part of each CDR3. The order of the fields is CDR3 length, D gene, clone size, V gene, J gene, CDR3 protein, CDR3 DNA. The D gene is left open where the match is weak. Where a row states a size, it is once, few, many or the class of an expanded clone; other rows omit it.

16	.	many	TRBV7-8	TRBJ1-4	CASSTWPRRPNEKLFF	TGTGCCAGCAGCACCTGGCCGCGGAGACCTAATGAAAAACTGTTTTTT
16	.	many	TRBV6-1	TRBJ2-1	CASSEFLRVSSVEQFF	TGTGCCAGCAGTGAATTCCTCCGGGTTAGTTCAGTTGAGCAGTTCTTC
14	.	many	TRBV28	TRBJ2-7	CASSLRDTSYEQYF	TGTGCCAGCAGTCTCCGGGACACCTCCTACGAGCAGTACTTC
15	.	few	TRBV7-6	TRBJ2-7	CASSLVYRDSYEQYF	TGTGCCAGCAGCTTAGTGTACCGCGACTCCTACGAGCAGTACTTC
15	.	.	TRBV19	TRBJ2-2	CASSRGDQRTGELFF	TGTGCCAGTAGTAGAGGGGATCAAAGGACCGGGGAGCTGTTTTTT
15	.	few	TRBV4-1	TRBJ2-5	CASSPRLVVRETQYF	TGCGCCAGCAGCCCTAGACTGGTGGTAAGGGAGACCCAGTACTTC
18	.	many	TRBV6-1	TRBJ2-2	CASRVGVNDPLDTGELFF	TGTGCCAGCAGGGTTGGAGTGAACGACCCCTTGGACACCGGGGAGCTGTTTTTT
14	.	many	TRBV28	TRBJ2-7	CASGGGGGTYEQYF	TGTGCCAGCGGGGGAGGGGGCGGAACCTACGAGCAGTACTTC
14	.	many	TRBV6-5	TRBJ1-2	CASSYIPGGYGYTF	TGTGCCAGCAGTTACATCCCCGGCGGCTATGGCTACACCTTC
14	.	many	TRBV9	TRBJ2-5	CASSVGGIQETQYF	TGTGCCAGCAGCGTAGGGGGAATCCAAGAGACCCAGTACTTC
17	TRBD1	.	TRBV28	TRBJ2-4	CASSILQGAVLENTQYF	TGTGCCAGCAGTATCCTTCAGGGGGCCGTACTAGAAAACACTCAGTACTTT
19	TRBD2	.	TRBV2	TRBJ2-1	CASSAFTYLTSGRGNEQFF	TGTGCCAGCAGTGCCTTTACTTACTTAACTAGCGGGAGGGGCAATGAGCAGTTCTTC
15	TRBD1	few	TRBV19	TRBJ1-1	CASLAGGAKGTEAFF	TGTGCCAGTTTAGCAGGGGGCGCTAAGGGCACTGAAGCTTTCTTT